This paragraph covers one T cell receptor beta chain sequence. This sample was included in a study of blood T cell repertoires in COVID-19. Study at large: Acute-phase and convalescent COVID-19 samples originated in the United States, Italy and Spain. In each case, the material was cDNA or gDNA derived from T cells, B-cell-depleted T cells, or PBMCs.

The junction had 5 bases not matched to a gene; V was cut back by 2 bases and J by 3 bases. Germline V gives CDR1 SGHTA, CDR2 FQGNSA. The CDR3 length is 15 residues. In the source study's methods: Amplification of reference gene primers provided the estimated nucleated cell counts. Sequencing was performed with immunoSEQ multiplex PCR; in TCRdb, only in-frame clones are kept and a portion is missing. That table is the source of V, J and clone size, and D and trimming were worked out from the DNA. The data contain 70,000 to 80,000 clones, about 89% of them singletons. V usage is TRBV7-2 and J usage is TRBJ2-7, with 9 nucleotides matching TRBD1. Input material: peripheral blood. The TCR was taken from a woman in her sixties with acute or convalescent COVID-19. The CDR3 is CASSLTDRGVYEQYF. The DNA for the CDR3 is TGTGCCAGCAGCTTAACGGACAGGGGAGTCTACGAGCAGTACTTC.